Listed below are T cell receptor beta chains from one sample, sequenced in a study of shared clonotypes between healthy human individuals. The method was immunoSEQ multiplex PCR; TCRdb's version includes in-frame clones alone and lacks a portion of them. The repertoire holds about 580,000 clones, with 95% to 98% as singletons. Material: naive CD8+ T cells sorted from blood. All receptors derive from a man between 25 and 39 years old in good health. CDR3s include the opening cysteine and the closing phenylalanine or tryptophan. A D gene is named only where the DNA matches it firmly. Only part of the rows carry a size: once, few, many, or a class if the clone is expanded.

cdr3_nt: TGTGCCAGCAGTTTAACCGGGACAGATACGCAGTATTTT
cdr3_aa: CASSLTGTDTQYF
v_call: TRBV27
d_call: .
clone_size: once
j_call: TRBJ2-3

cdr3_nt: TGTGCCAGCAGTGAAGCGCCTAGGCGGAAGGGGAATGAGCAGTTCTTC
cdr3_aa: CASSEAPRRKGNEQFF
v_call: TRBV6-1
d_call: .
clone_size: .
j_call: TRBJ2-1

cdr3_nt: TGCAGCGTTGATGGGACAGAGTTGGATGGCTACACCTTC
cdr3_aa: CSVDGTELDGYTF
v_call: TRBV29-1
d_call: TRBD1
clone_size: .
j_call: TRBJ1-2

cdr3_nt: TGCAGCGTCGATAGGGGCGAGGGCTACGAGCAGTACTTC
cdr3_aa: CSVDRGEGYEQYF
v_call: TRBV29-1
d_call: .
clone_size: .
j_call: TRBJ2-7

cdr3_nt: TGTGCCAGCTCACCACGGGAGACCCAGTACTTC
cdr3_aa: CASSPRETQYF
v_call: TRBV18
d_call: .
clone_size: .
j_call: TRBJ2-5

cdr3_nt: TGTGCCAGCAGCCCAGGACCCCAGCAGTTCTTC
cdr3_aa: CASSPGPQQFF
v_call: TRBV7-9
d_call: .
clone_size: .
j_call: TRBJ2-1

cdr3_nt: TGTGCCAGCACCCTCAAGGGGACTAGCTCCTCCTACGAGCAGTACTTC
cdr3_aa: CASTLKGTSSSYEQYF
v_call: TRBV28
d_call: TRBD2
clone_size: .
j_call: TRBJ2-7

cdr3_nt: TGTGCCAGCAGCGTGGACAATAACTACGAGCAGTACTTC
cdr3_aa: CASSVDNNYEQYF
v_call: TRBV9
d_call: .
clone_size: .
j_call: TRBJ2-7

cdr3_nt: TGTGCCAGCAGCTTGGTAGCGGGAGCCTACAATGAGCAGTTCTTC
cdr3_aa: CASSLVAGAYNEQFF
v_call: TRBV13
d_call: TRBD2
clone_size: .
j_call: TRBJ2-1

cdr3_nt: TGTGCCAGCAGTCCTCAGACAGTCATAGCCAAAAACATTCAGTACTTC
cdr3_aa: CASSPQTVIAKNIQYF
v_call: TRBV27
d_call: .
clone_size: .
j_call: TRBJ2-4

cdr3_nt: TGCGCCAGCAGCCAAGAGATGAGCGGTTGGACCCCGGAGCAGTTCTTC
cdr3_aa: CASSQEMSGWTPEQFF
v_call: TRBV4-1
d_call: .
clone_size: .
j_call: TRBJ2-1

cdr3_nt: TGTGCCAGCAGCTTAATCGAAAAACACAATGAGCAGTTCTTC
cdr3_aa: CASSLIEKHNEQFF
v_call: TRBV11-2
d_call: .
clone_size: .
j_call: TRBJ2-1

cdr3_nt: TGTGCCTCGACGCCGTTGTTTAGTGGGGAAAACATTCAGTACTTC
cdr3_aa: CASTPLFSGENIQYF
v_call: TRBV30
d_call: .
clone_size: .
j_call: TRBJ2-4

cdr3_nt: TGTGCCAGCAGCTTAATACTAGGGAGCGATGAGCAGTTCTTC
cdr3_aa: CASSLILGSDEQFF
v_call: TRBV7-9
d_call: .
clone_size: once
j_call: TRBJ2-1

cdr3_nt: TGTGCCAGCAGCCACAGGGGTATCGACGAGCAGTACTTC
cdr3_aa: CASSHRGIDEQYF
v_call: TRBV13
d_call: TRBD1
clone_size: .
j_call: TRBJ2-7

cdr3_nt: TGTGCCAGCAGCCACGGGACAGGGGCCCGGCGGGAGCAGTACTTC
cdr3_aa: CASSHGTGARREQYF
v_call: TRBV11-2
d_call: TRBD1
clone_size: .
j_call: TRBJ2-7

cdr3_nt: TGTGCCAGCAGCTTGGAACAACAGCTCACCGGGGAGCTGTTTTTT
cdr3_aa: CASSLEQQLTGELFF
v_call: TRBV5-4
d_call: .
clone_size: .
j_call: TRBJ2-2

cdr3_nt: TGTGCCAGCAGTTCCGGGACAGGGCTGTCGAACACTGAAGCTTTCTTT
cdr3_aa: CASSSGTGLSNTEAFF
v_call: TRBV6-5
d_call: TRBD1
clone_size: .
j_call: TRBJ1-1

cdr3_nt: TGTGCCAGCAGCTTAAATGTACCCGGGGGGACAGGGAGCACAGATACGCAGTATTTT
cdr3_aa: CASSLNVPGGTGSTDTQYF
v_call: TRBV7-6
d_call: TRBD1
clone_size: .
j_call: TRBJ2-3

cdr3_nt: TGTGCCAGCAGTCTAGCGGGAGGGCCCGGAGATGAGCAGTTCTTC
cdr3_aa: CASSLAGGPGDEQFF
v_call: TRBV27
d_call: TRBD2
clone_size: .
j_call: TRBJ2-1

cdr3_nt: TGTGCCAGCAGCCCCCAGACTAGCAAACACTACAATGAGCAGTTCTTC
cdr3_aa: CASSPQTSKHYNEQFF
v_call: TRBV7-6
d_call: TRBD2
clone_size: .
j_call: TRBJ2-1

cdr3_nt: TGTGCCAGCAGCTTAGAGGCGGGTGGGGATGCCTACGAGCAGTACTTC
cdr3_aa: CASSLEAGGDAYEQYF
v_call: TRBV13
d_call: .
clone_size: .
j_call: TRBJ2-7

cdr3_nt: TGTGCCAGCAGTTTGTATAGGGGAGGGGAGGGGGAAGCTTTCTTT
cdr3_aa: CASSLYRGGEGEAFF
v_call: TRBV27
d_call: .
clone_size: .
j_call: TRBJ1-1

cdr3_nt: TGTGCCAGCAGCACGAGGGACAGGACCACCTACGAGCAGTACTTC
cdr3_aa: CASSTRDRTTYEQYF
v_call: TRBV5-6
d_call: TRBD1
clone_size: .
j_call: TRBJ2-7

cdr3_nt: TGCGCCAGCAGCCAAGCTCTAGCGGGAGGAGATACGCAGTATTTT
cdr3_aa: CASSQALAGGDTQYF
v_call: TRBV4-1
d_call: TRBD2
clone_size: .
j_call: TRBJ2-3

cdr3_nt: TGTGCCAGTAGGGACCGGACAGGAGGGGAGGGCTACACCTTC
cdr3_aa: CASRDRTGGEGYTF
v_call: TRBV19
d_call: TRBD1
clone_size: once
j_call: TRBJ1-2

cdr3_nt: TGTGCCAGCAGCGCTACAGGGTCGGATGGCTACACCTTC
cdr3_aa: CASSATGSDGYTF
v_call: TRBV7-9
d_call: .
clone_size: .
j_call: TRBJ1-2

cdr3_nt: TGTGCCAGCAGCGTGGGGGAGCGCTCCGAGCAGTACTTC
cdr3_aa: CASSVGERSEQYF
v_call: TRBV9
d_call: .
clone_size: .
j_call: TRBJ2-7